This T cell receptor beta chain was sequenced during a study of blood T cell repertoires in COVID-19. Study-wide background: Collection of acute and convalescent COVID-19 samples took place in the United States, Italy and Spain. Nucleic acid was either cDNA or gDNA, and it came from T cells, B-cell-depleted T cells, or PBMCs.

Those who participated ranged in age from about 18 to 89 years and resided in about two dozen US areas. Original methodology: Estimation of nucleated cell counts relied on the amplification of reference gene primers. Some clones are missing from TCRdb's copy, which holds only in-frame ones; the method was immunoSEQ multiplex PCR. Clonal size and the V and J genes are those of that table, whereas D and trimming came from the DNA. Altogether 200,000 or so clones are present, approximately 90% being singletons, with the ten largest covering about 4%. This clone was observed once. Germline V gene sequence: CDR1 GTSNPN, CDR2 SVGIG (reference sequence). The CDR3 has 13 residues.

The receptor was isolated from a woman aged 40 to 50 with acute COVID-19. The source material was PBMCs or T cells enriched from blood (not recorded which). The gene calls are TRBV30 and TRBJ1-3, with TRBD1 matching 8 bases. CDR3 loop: CAGTQGAGNTIYF. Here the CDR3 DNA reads TGTGCGGGAACACAGGGGGCTGGAAACACCATATATTTT.